This TCR beta chain was sequenced for a study of regulatory T cells in long-lasting Graves disease (dated by TCRdb to the early 2020s). Regarding the complete study: Newly diagnosed Graves' disease patients had taken antithyroid drugs for less than 3 months. A total of 33 samples underwent TCR sequencing: approximately 13 from persistent and some 20 from newly diagnosed Graves' disease patients. The study was registered as a clinical trial and conducted in China. Peripheral blood TCR sequencing and RNA sequencing compared persistent Graves' disease patients with newly diagnosed Graves' disease patients. Points the paper makes about the study in general: Only the TCR beta chain was sequenced and analyzed. Compared with newly diagnosed patients, patients with persistent Graves' disease had lower TCR Shannon entropy and fewer highly expanded clones, which suggests clonal expansion. A larger number of public clonotypes was shared among persistent patients (around 3,000) than among newly diagnosed patients (around 970). The study examined only peripheral blood because the primary lesion, thyroid tissue, could not be accessed. The authors acknowledged the small sample size as a limitation that may reduce accuracy.

The meaning of the sample's time point label: newly diagnosed GD, antithyroid drugs for less than 3 months. For both TCR sequencing and RNA sequencing, RNA was extracted from PBMCs in TRIzol. The diagnosis of Graves' disease was made according to American Thyroid Association guidelines. Patients were recruited from an endocrinology department in Xi'an, China. From each patient, approximately 9 milliliters of peripheral blood was collected into an EDTA anticoagulant tube. Ficoll Paque Plus density gradient separation was used to isolate PBMCs, and no further T cell sorting was performed. An Agilent 2100 Bioanalyzer and agarose gel were used to assess RNA quality, and a NanoDrop 2000 was used to measure RNA concentration. In regard to this clonotype: Its cognate antigen has yet to be identified. Base quality data are lacking; no much larger clone is found one base away.

Preparation of the library involved multiplex PCR. Instrument used: Illumina HiSeq 4000. To build TCR beta libraries, CDR3 regions were amplified by Arm-PCR using iRepertoire HTBI primers. PCR products were gel purified before sequencing. In the original analysis: Gene usage analysis of CDR3 amino acid clonotypes relied on the roughly 64 TRBV and about 13 TRBJ segments identified across samples. COPE and FqMerger were used to merge the filtered high-quality paired reads into contigs. BLAST was used to align contigs to IMGT TRBV, TRBD and TRBJ reference genes, with CDR3 defined following IMGT. Clonotypes above 0.1% frequency were classified as highly expanded clones. Shannon entropy served as the measure of repertoire diversity, while the Gini coefficient captured V-J evenness. Public clonotypes were defined as clonotypes shared by more than one individual. The public reads were run again by TCRdb, first through fastp at Q25 and then through MiXCR, and only productive beta chains were kept. Rows merge per CDR3 protein into single entries with the most common DNA and genes. The V and J calls were determined by TCRdb, not by the authors. The sample records 400,000 to 450,000 distinct CDR3 sequences, about a sixth of which are singletons. The ten largest clonotypes hold approximately 11% of the sample.

The same sample was also studied in work on T cells in Graves' hyperthyroidism and ophthalmopathy. The second study's authors report: Graves' hyperthyroidism was defined as stable when no progression to ophthalmopathy occurred over 18 months of follow-up. Hyperthyroidism patients were newly diagnosed, had a disease duration of under 2 months, and were aged 18 to 65 years. Exclusion was applied to patients with uncontrolled infections, other autoimmune diseases, pregnancy or lactation. Diagnoses were based on clinical symptoms, serum thyroxine and TRAb, thyroid ultrasound and orbital computed tomography. The first round of RT-PCR for the TCR CDR3 was performed with the HTBI primer set and the Qiagen OneStep RT-PCR kit. Most expanded thyroid clonotypes (frequency above 0.001) were also detected in blood, a finding suggesting that blood repertoires may reflect thyroid immune responses. A 13 V-J signature model separated ophthalmopathy from stable hyperthyroidism, with around 90% sensitivity and 81.08% specificity in cross-validation and 80%/75% in testing. In validation, the model predicted progression to ophthalmopathy a median of approximately 6.3 months before onset, with over 55% sensitivity and 72.22% specificity. A discovery cohort of around 100 patients, about 40 with Graves' ophthalmopathy and about 58 with stable Graves' hyperthyroidism, was used to find distinguishing TCR V-J signatures. Whether ophthalmopathy could be predicted prospectively was tested in an independent validation cohort made up of approximately 19 hyperthyroidism patients plus 17 patients who later progressed to ophthalmopathy. The 90 or so discovery patients were randomly split 7:3 into training and test sets. In roughly six Graves' hyperthyroidism patients, the study also compared T-cell repertoires from thyroid tissue with T-cell repertoires from blood. After blood sampling, hyperthyroidism patients were treated with methimazole at a starting dose of 30 mg daily, and ophthalmopathy patients were treated with high-dose intravenous methylprednisolone. Libraries were constructed in a second round of multiplex PCR, after which size selection and purification were performed. Sequencing of the libraries was done on an Illumina HiSeq2000 using paired-end 100 bp reads. Raw data were processed with SOAPnuke, discarding reads with adapters, uncalled bases, mean Phred below 15, or no exact constant-primer or identifier match. COPE v1.2.5 was used to merge high-quality paired reads, and clonotypes were defined as unique nucleotide sequences. MiTCR v1.1 was used to align clonotypes to the IMGT TRBV, TRBD and TRBJ reference segments. Only V-J combinations with frequency above 0.0001, covering approximately 99% of repertoires, were analysed. The TCS score was defined as F50 (clonal expansion) divided by E x V (chaos), with BLOSUM62-based TCRdist calculated between CDR3 peptides within each V-J. Welch's t-statistics and random forest reduced around 550 V-J features to 13, which were used in a naive Bayes classifier (R e1071). No statistical method was used to fix the sample size in advance, and group allocation was not hidden from the investigators. TCR Vbeta CDR3 sequencing of 120 to 150 peripheral blood samples (about 45 ophthalmopathy, 70 to 85 hyperthyroidism and approximately 17 progressor patients) is reported in the paper.

This TCR was recovered from a woman aged 30 to 39 with Graves disease. Donor details come from another sample of the same person, matched by shared clones. This specimen consisted of peripheral blood mononuclear cells (PBMCs), obtained at new diagnosis, from a patient treated with antithyroid drugs.

The CDR3: CASSQDLGTSLQQQYF. Here is the DNA: TGCGCCAGCAGCCAAGATCTTGGGACTAGCCTCCAGCAGCAGTACTTC. This sequence uses TRBV4-1 and TRBJ2-7; 9 middle bases align to TRBD2. Counted from cysteine to phenylalanine, this CDR3 has 16 amino acids. The kept DNA is CDR3 alone, 48 bases in frame from the first base. From a lookup of the germline V gene, CDR1 and CDR2 are MGHRA and YSYEKL. Here V drops 0 bases and J drops 8 bases, and the junction holds 11 bases not matched to any gene.